These 7 T cell receptor beta chains were sequenced from one sample in a study of tumor-infiltrating lymphocytes in oesophageal squamous cell carcinoma (dated by TCRdb to the mid-2010s). The receptor library was made with PCR. Sequencing was performed on an Illumina HiSeq 2000. TCRdb reran the public reads through fastp at Q25 and MiXCR, keeping productive beta chains. Entries that share a CDR3 protein sequence are merged under the most common genes and DNA. Counted in this sample were roughly 17,000 distinct CDR3 sequences; around 45% of them appeared once. Approximately 45% of the sample is taken by the ten largest. Input material: normal esophageal tissue next to the tumor. Source of these receptors: a female donor with esophageal squamous cell carcinoma.

About this clonotype itself: This may be a read error, as it is one base from a much larger clone. The chain recombines TRBV28 with TRBJ2-7; 9 bases map to TRBD1. The CDR3 runs 15 residues. Germline trimming cut 4 bases from V and 1 base from J; bases unmatched to any gene: 5. CDR1 and CDR2 (germline): MDHEN, SYDVKM. CDR3 protein: CASSSIGTGSYEQYF. The CDR3 nucleotides are TGTGCCAGCAGTTCGATCGGGACAGGGTCCTACGAGCAGTACTTC.

A note on this clonotype: Without the conserved terminal phenylalanine or tryptophan, this CDR3 likely stems from a read error. No DNA is shown, since the ends of the CDR3 on it are uncertain; the CDR3 is the one TCRdb lists. The chain joins TRBV11-2 to TRBJ2-7; the D segment call TRBD2 is taken from the table without a DNA check. The CDR3 is 15 residues long, counting both termini. From germline, CDR1 is SGHAT and CDR2 FQNNGV. CDR3 region: CASSLDRSHGYTFGS.

This chain links TRBV11-2 with TRBJ2-1; 8 bases agree with TRBD2. This CDR3 is 15 amino acids long. Trimming took 5 bases from V and 9 from J; bases not matched to a gene: 12. Looked up from germline, CDR1 is SGHAT and CDR2 is FQNNGV. This CDR3 is CASSPIAGKGVEQFF. The DNA of the CDR3 is TGTGCCAGCAGCCCAATAGCGGGAAAGGGAGTTGAGCAGTTCTTC. The full variable domain, in which reference TRBV11-2 and TRBJ2-1 provide the parts outside the CDR3, is EAGVAQSPRYKIIEKRQSVAFWCNPISGHATLYWYQQILGQGPKLLIQFQNNGVVDDSQLPKDRFSAERLKGVDSTLKIQPAKLEDSAVYLCASSPIAGKGVEQFFGPGTRLTVL.

This clonotype was found many times. The chain's CDR3 is CASSLGVQGEAFF. As DNA, the CDR3 is TGTGCCAGTAGTTTAGGGGTTCAGGGTGAAGCTTTCTTT. The V and J genes are TRBV19 and TRBJ1-1; possible D gene TRBD1, 5 bases. Germline V gene data show CDR1 as LNHDA and CDR2 as SQIVND (reference sequence). V lost 5 bases and J lost 7, with 14 bases in between. This CDR3 is 13 amino acids long.

The sample holds many counts of this clonotype. This chain joins TRBV10-2 and TRBJ1-2; D is ambiguous. This CDR3 contains 11 residues. CDR1 is WSHSY, CDR2 SAAADI, per germline. V lost 7 bases and J lost 8, with 11 bases in between. CDR3 in amino acids: CASTASRGYTF. DNA of the CDR3: TGCGCCAGCACCGCCTCCCGGGGCTACACCTTC.

On this clonotype itself: One junction end does not reproduce the germline sequence, and a read error may be involved. The rearrangement joins TRBV7-6 to TRBJ2-3, with 12 bases aligning to TRBD2. This CDR3 has 17 amino acids. The germline CDR1 and CDR2 sequences are SGHVS and FNYEAQ. DNA for the CDR3: TGTGCTAGCAGCTTCCCCCGACTAGCGGGAGAGGCGGATACGCAGTATTTT. Translation: CASSFPRLAGEADTQYF.

CDR3 region: CASSLYRQGGNEQFF. The CDR3 coding sequence is TGTGCCAGCAGCTTATACCGACAGGGAGGAAATGAGCAGTTCTTC. The chain has TRBV7-2 and TRBJ2-1; TRBD1 is a possible D gene (7 bases). The germline CDR1 and CDR2 sequences are SGHTA and FQGNSA. The CDR3 contains 15 residues. Trimming pared 2 bases from V and 7 bases from J, leaving 15 bases between. Supplemented by reference TRBV7-2 and TRBJ2-1, the full variable domain reads GAGVSQSPSNKVTEKGKDVELRCDPISGHTALYWYRQSLGQGLEFLIYFQGNSAPDKSGLPSDRFSAERTGGSVSTLTIQRTQQEDSAVYLCASSLYRQGGNEQFFGPGTRLTVL.